Listed below are T cell receptor beta chains from one sample, sequenced in a study of blood T cells in healthy people across ages. MiXCR was run by TCRdb on the 5' RACE reads, yielding one entry per CDR3 protein. Of about 730,000 distinct CDR3 sequences in the sample, 40% to 45% were seen once. The sequenced material came from blood. All receptors come from a woman aged 55-69 years in good health. CDR3s include the opening cysteine and the closing phenylalanine or tryptophan. The order of the fields is D gene, V gene, J gene, clone size, CDR3 DNA, CDR3 protein. D genes are given only for firm matches. Expanded clones get a size class; other rows say once, few or many, or leave the size out.

d_call: .; v_call: TRBV10-3; j_call: TRBJ2-3; clone_size: few; cdr3_nt: TGTGCCATCAGTGAGGGGACAGATACGCAGTATTTT; cdr3_aa: CAISEGTDTQYF
d_call: .; v_call: TRBV3-1; j_call: TRBJ2-7; clone_size: .; cdr3_nt: TGTGCCAGCAGCCAAGATGCGGGTGGGAATGAGCAGTACTTC; cdr3_aa: CASSQDAGGNEQYF
d_call: TRBD1; v_call: TRBV27; j_call: TRBJ2-1; clone_size: few; cdr3_nt: TGTGCCAGCAAGGACAGGGACGGGACCAATGAGCAGTTCTTC; cdr3_aa: CASKDRDGTNEQFF
d_call: .; v_call: TRBV29-1; j_call: TRBJ2-7; clone_size: .; cdr3_nt: TGCAGCGTTCGGCAGACCACCTACGAGCAGTACTTC; cdr3_aa: CSVRQTTYEQYF
d_call: TRBD2; v_call: TRBV20-1; j_call: TRBJ2-3; clone_size: few; cdr3_nt: TGCAGTGCTAGAGTGCGGCTAGCGGGAGGGCGGCTCGCAGATACGCAGTATTTT; cdr3_aa: CSARVRLAGGRLADTQYF
d_call: .; v_call: TRBV5-1; j_call: TRBJ1-2; clone_size: .; cdr3_nt: TGCGCCAGCAGCTTGGCGGCAGGGTTAGAAGTTGGCGGCTACACCTTC; cdr3_aa: CASSLAAGLEVGGYTF
d_call: .; v_call: TRBV7-7; j_call: TRBJ2-5; clone_size: .; cdr3_nt: TGTGCTAGCAGCTCCCGGTACCAAGAGACCCAGTACTTC; cdr3_aa: CASSSRYQETQYF
d_call: TRBD1; v_call: TRBV6-1; j_call: TRBJ1-6; clone_size: .; cdr3_nt: TGTGCCAGCAGTACAGGGGGTAATTCACCCCTCCACTTT; cdr3_aa: CASSTGGNSPLHF
d_call: .; v_call: TRBV7-2; j_call: TRBJ2-3; clone_size: few; cdr3_nt: TGTGCCAGCAGCCCGCCCCAGGGGCCCACGACAGATACGCAGTATTTT; cdr3_aa: CASSPPQGPTTDTQYF
d_call: .; v_call: TRBV27; j_call: TRBJ1-4; clone_size: .; cdr3_nt: TGTGCCAGCAGTCCCTCAAATAGGCCAGATGAAAAACTGTTTTTT; cdr3_aa: CASSPSNRPDEKLFF
d_call: TRBD2; v_call: TRBV20-1; j_call: TRBJ2-3; clone_size: .; cdr3_nt: TGCAGTGCTAGAAATGCACTAGCGGCGGACACAGATACGCAGTATTTT; cdr3_aa: CSARNALAADTDTQYF
d_call: .; v_call: TRBV19; j_call: TRBJ2-5; clone_size: .; cdr3_nt: TGTGCCAGTAGGGGCGAGGACCAGTACTTC; cdr3_aa: CASRGEDQYF
d_call: .; v_call: TRBV12-3/TRBV12-4; j_call: TRBJ1-1; clone_size: .; cdr3_nt: TGTGCCAGCAGTTTAGAGGGGCCGATGAACACTGAAGCTTTCTTT; cdr3_aa: CASSLEGPMNTEAFF
d_call: TRBD1; v_call: TRBV20-1; j_call: TRBJ2-1; clone_size: few; cdr3_nt: TGCAGTGCTAGGTCCGGGACAGGGGGCCGCAATGAGCAGTTCTTC; cdr3_aa: CSARSGTGGRNEQFF
d_call: TRBD1; v_call: TRBV5-4; j_call: TRBJ2-2; clone_size: .; cdr3_nt: TGTGCCAGCAGCATATCGGGACAGGGTTTTACCGGGGAGCTGTTTTTT; cdr3_aa: CASSISGQGFTGELFF
d_call: TRBD1; v_call: TRBV5-1; j_call: TRBJ1-3; clone_size: .; cdr3_nt: TGCGCCAGCAGCCAGACAGGGGGAGGCACTGGAAACACCATATATTTT; cdr3_aa: CASSQTGGGTGNTIYF
d_call: TRBD1; v_call: TRBV28; j_call: TRBJ1-2; clone_size: .; cdr3_nt: TGTGCCGGCAGCACGACAGGGGTCGGCTATGGCTACACCTTC; cdr3_aa: CAGSTTGVGYGYTF
d_call: .; v_call: TRBV2; j_call: TRBJ1-2; clone_size: .; cdr3_nt: TGTGCCAGCAGTGATGACTTAAGCGGTGGCTACACCTTC; cdr3_aa: CASSDDLSGGYTF
d_call: TRBD2; v_call: TRBV20-1; j_call: TRBJ2-1; clone_size: .; cdr3_nt: TGCAGTGCTATCAAGAGCGGGGGGCAGAATTACAATGAGCAGTTATTC; cdr3_aa: CSAIKSGGQNYNEQLF
d_call: .; v_call: TRBV12-3/TRBV12-4; j_call: TRBJ2-3; clone_size: many; cdr3_nt: TGTGCCAGCAGTTTAGCCGGATCCCGGAGACCAGATACGCAGTATTTT; cdr3_aa: CASSLAGSRRPDTQYF
d_call: .; v_call: TRBV7-6; j_call: TRBJ1-4; clone_size: .; cdr3_nt: TGTGCCAGCAGCTTAGATTCCGCAGGGCGGCACGAAAAACTGTTTTTT; cdr3_aa: CASSLDSAGRHEKLFF
d_call: .; v_call: TRBV27; j_call: TRBJ1-1; clone_size: .; cdr3_nt: TGTGCCAGCAGTTCCCCTTGGACAGAGAGGAACACTGAAGCTTTCTTT; cdr3_aa: CASSSPWTERNTEAFF
d_call: .; v_call: TRBV7-8; j_call: TRBJ2-2; clone_size: .; cdr3_nt: TGTGCCAGCAGCTTAGCGCGCACAGGGCGGGTTCAAACCGGGGAGCTGTTTTTT; cdr3_aa: CASSLARTGRVQTGELFF
d_call: .; v_call: TRBV7-2; j_call: TRBJ2-1; clone_size: .; cdr3_nt: TGTGCCAGCAGCCCGGATACGGGATCCTACAATGAGCAGTTCTTC; cdr3_aa: CASSPDTGSYNEQFF
d_call: TRBD2; v_call: TRBV20-1; j_call: TRBJ2-3; clone_size: .; cdr3_nt: TGCAGTGCTAGCATAGGGACTAGTTACACAGATACGCAGTATTTT; cdr3_aa: CSASIGTSYTDTQYF
d_call: TRBD2; v_call: TRBV20-1; j_call: TRBJ2-7; clone_size: few; cdr3_nt: TGCAGTGCTAGCAGAGGACTAGCGGAATCCTACGAGCAGTACTTC; cdr3_aa: CSASRGLAESYEQYF
d_call: .; v_call: TRBV27; j_call: TRBJ2-1; clone_size: .; cdr3_nt: TGTGCCAGCAGTTTAAGTAGGACAGAGATTTACAATGAGCAGTTCTTC; cdr3_aa: CASSLSRTEIYNEQFF